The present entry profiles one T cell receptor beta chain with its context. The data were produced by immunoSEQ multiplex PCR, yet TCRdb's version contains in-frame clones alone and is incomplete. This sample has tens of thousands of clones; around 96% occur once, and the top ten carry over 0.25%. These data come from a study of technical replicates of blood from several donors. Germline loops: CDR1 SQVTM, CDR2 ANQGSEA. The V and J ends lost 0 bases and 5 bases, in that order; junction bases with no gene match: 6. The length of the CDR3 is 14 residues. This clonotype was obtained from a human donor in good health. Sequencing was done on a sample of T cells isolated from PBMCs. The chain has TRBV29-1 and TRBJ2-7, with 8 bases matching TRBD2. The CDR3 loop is CSVEDPAGVNEQYF. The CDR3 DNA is TGCAGCGTTGAAGATCCAGCGGGAGTGAACGAGCAGTACTTC.